This T cell receptor (beta chain) was recovered during a study of cytomegalovirus exposure and HLA in healthy donors. Study results and caveats: Roughly uniform sequencing depth across donors was assumed, possibly incorrectly. The authors reported that TCR beta sequences could predict HLA-A and HLA-B alleles. These predictions were accurate for most subjects in the first cohort. Associated with cytomegalovirus, according to the listing, were around 170 TCR beta chains.

13 Jbeta primers and 60 Vbeta primers were used for the PCR. Clones were sequenced by immunoSEQ multiplex PCR, and TCRdb holds only the in-frame ones, with some missing. The sample holds roughly 90,000 clones, roughly 84% seen once. As for this clone: The antigen remains unidentified.

Germline loops: CDR1 LGHNT, CDR2 FRNRAP. V lost 1 base to trimming and J lost 2 bases, with 12 bases between them. There are 15 residues in the CDR3. This clonotype was sampled from a man younger than 35 in good health and CMV-seronegative. This rearrangement joins TRBV12-5 to TRBJ2-7, with D possibly being TRBD2 (5 bases). The sample comprised PBMCs. The CDR3 protein is CASGLDGGLTYEQYF. The CDR3 bases are TGTGCTAGTGGTTTGGATGGAGGACTCACCTACGAGCAGTACTTC. The full variable domain, in which reference TRBV12-5 and TRBJ2-7 provide the parts outside the CDR3, is DARVTQTPRHKVTEMGQEVTMRCQPILGHNTVFWYRQTMMQGLELLAYFRNRAPLDDSGMPKDRFSAEMPDATLATLKIQPSEPRDSAVYFCASGLDGGLTYEQYFGPGTRLTVT.